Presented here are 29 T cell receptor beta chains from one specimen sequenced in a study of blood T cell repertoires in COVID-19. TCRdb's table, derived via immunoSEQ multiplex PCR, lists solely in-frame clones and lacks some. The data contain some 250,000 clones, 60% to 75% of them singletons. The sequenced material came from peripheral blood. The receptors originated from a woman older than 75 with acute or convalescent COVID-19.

The CDR3 sequence is CASSQVFVAGAGELFF. The CDR3 bases are TGTGCCAGCAGCCAAGTTTTCGTAGCGGGGGCCGGGGAGCTGTTTTTT. The rearrangement uses TRBV7-2 and TRBJ2-2, with TRBD2 matching over 9 bases. In germline, CDR1 is SGHTA, CDR2 FQGNSA. V lost 5 bases to trimming and J lost 6 bases; unmatched junction nucleotides: 10. The CDR3 covers 16 residues.

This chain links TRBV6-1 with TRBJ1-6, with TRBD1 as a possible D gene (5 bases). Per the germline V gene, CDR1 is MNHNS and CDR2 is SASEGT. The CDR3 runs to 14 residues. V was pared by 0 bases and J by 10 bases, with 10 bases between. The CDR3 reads CASSEARVSSPLHF. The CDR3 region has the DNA TGTGCCAGCAGTGAAGCCAGGGTTAGCTCACCCCTCCACTTT.

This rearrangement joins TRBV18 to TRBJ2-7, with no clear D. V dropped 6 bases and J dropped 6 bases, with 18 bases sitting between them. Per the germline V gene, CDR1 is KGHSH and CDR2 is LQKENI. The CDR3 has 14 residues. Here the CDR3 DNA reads TGTGCCAGCTCCCTGGGCTTAAACGCCGGCGAGCAGTACTTC. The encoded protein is CASSLGLNAGEQYF.

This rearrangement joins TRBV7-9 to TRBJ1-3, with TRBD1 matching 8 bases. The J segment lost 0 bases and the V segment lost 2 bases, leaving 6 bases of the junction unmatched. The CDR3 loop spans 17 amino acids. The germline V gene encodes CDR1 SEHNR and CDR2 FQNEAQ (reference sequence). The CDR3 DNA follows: TGTGCCAGCAGCTTAAGACAGGGGCGACTCTCTGGAAACACCATATATTTT. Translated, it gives CASSLRQGRLSGNTIYF.

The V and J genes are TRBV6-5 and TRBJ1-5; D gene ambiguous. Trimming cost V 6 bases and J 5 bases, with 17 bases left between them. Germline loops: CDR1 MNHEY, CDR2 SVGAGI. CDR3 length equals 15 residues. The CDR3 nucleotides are TGTGCCAGCAGAGGGTTTGTGAGGGTAGATCAGCCCCAGCATTTT. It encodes CASRGFVRVDQPQHF.

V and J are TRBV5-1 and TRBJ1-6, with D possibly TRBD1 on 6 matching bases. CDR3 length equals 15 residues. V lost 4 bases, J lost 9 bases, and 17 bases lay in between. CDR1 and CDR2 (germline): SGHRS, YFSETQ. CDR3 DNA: TGCGCCAGCAGCATGTCACAGGGTTCGTCTTCACCCCTCCACTTT. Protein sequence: CASSMSQGSSSPLHF.

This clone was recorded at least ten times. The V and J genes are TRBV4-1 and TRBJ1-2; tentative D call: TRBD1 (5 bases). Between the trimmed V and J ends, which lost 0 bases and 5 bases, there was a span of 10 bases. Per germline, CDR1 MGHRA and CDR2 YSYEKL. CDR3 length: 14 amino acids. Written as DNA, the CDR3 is TGCGCCAGCAGCCAAGAGGTGGGGCTGTATGGCTACACCTTC. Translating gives CASSQEVGLYGYTF.

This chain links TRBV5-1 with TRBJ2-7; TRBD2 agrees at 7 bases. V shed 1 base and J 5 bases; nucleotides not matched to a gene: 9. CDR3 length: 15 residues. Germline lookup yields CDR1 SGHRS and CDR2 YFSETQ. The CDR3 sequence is CASSLRGRDGDEQYF. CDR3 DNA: TGCGCCAGCAGCTTGCGCGGGAGAGATGGCGACGAGCAGTACTTC.

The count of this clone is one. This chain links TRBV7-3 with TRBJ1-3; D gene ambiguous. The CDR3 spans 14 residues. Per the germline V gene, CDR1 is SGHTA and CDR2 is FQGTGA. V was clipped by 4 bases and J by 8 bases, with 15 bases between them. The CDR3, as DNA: TGTGCCAGCAGCTCAAGTATATCGGCGGACACCATATATTTT. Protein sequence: CASSSSISADTIYF.

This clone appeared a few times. The CDR3 region has the DNA TGTGCCAGCTCCCGCAGTGGGGGGGACACTGAAGCTTTCTTT. It specifies CASSRSGGDTEAFF. The chain combines TRBV18 with TRBJ1-1; possible D gene TRBD1, 5 bases. V gave up 6 bases and J gave up 3 bases, with 14 bases separating them. CDR3 size: 14 residues. CDR1 KGHSH and CDR2 LQKENI come from the germline V gene.

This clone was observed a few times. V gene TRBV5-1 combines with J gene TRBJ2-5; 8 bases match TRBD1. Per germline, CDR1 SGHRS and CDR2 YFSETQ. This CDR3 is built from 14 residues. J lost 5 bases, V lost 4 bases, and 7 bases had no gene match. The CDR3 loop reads CASSRTGMMETQYF. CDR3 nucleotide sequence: TGCGCCAGCAGCCGGACAGGGATGATGGAGACCCAGTACTTC.

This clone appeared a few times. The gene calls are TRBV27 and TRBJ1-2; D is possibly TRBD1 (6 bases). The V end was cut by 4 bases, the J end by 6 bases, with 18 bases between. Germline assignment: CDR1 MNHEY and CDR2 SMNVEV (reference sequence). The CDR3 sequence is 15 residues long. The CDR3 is CASSSLGAGMDGYTF. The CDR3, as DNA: TGTGCCAGCAGTTCCTTGGGGGCGGGTATGGATGGCTACACCTTC.

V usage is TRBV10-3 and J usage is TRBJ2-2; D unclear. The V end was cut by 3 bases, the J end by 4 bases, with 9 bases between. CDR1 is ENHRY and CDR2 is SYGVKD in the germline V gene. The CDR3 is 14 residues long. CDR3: CAISEELFTGELFF. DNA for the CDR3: TGTGCCATCAGTGAAGAGCTTTTCACCGGGGAGCTGTTTTTT.

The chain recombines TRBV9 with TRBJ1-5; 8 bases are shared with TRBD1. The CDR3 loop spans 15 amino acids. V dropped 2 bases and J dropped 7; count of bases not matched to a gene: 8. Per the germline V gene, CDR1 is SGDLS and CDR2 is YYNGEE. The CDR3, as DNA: TGTGCCAGCAGCGTGACCGGACAGGGAGGACAGCCCCAGCATTTT. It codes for CASSVTGQGGQPQHF. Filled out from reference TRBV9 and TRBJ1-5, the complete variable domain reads DSGVTQTPKHLITATGQRVTLRCSPRSGDLSVYWYQQSLDQGLQFLIQYYNGEERAKGNILERFSAQQFPDLHSELNLSSLELGDSALYFCASSVTGQGGQPQHFGDGTRLSIL.

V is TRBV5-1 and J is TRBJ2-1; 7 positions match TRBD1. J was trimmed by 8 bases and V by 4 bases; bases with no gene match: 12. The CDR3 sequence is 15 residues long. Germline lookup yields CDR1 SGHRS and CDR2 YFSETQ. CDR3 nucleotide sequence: TGCGCCAGCAGCCAAAGACAGGGTCTAGGCGATGAGCAGTTCTTC. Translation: CASSQRQGLGDEQFF. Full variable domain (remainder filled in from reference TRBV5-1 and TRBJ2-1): KAGVTQTPRYLIKTRGQQVTLSCSPISGHRSVSWYQQTPGQGLQFLFEYFSETQRNKGNFPGRFSGRQFSNSRSEMNVSTLELGDSALYLCASSQRQGLGDEQFFGPGTRLTVL.

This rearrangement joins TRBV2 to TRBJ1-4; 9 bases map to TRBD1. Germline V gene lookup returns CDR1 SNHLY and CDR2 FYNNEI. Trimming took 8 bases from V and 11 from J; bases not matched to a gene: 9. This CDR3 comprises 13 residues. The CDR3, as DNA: TGTGCCAGCGGCGGACAGGGGTCGGGGAAACTGTTTTTT. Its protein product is CASGGQGSGKLFF. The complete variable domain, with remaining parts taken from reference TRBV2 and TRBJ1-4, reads EPEVTQTPSHQVTQMGQEVILRCVPISNHLYFYWYRQILGQKVEFLVSFYNNEISEKSEIFDDQFSVERPDGSNFTLKIRSTKLEDSAMYFCASGGQGSGKLFFGSGTQLSVL.

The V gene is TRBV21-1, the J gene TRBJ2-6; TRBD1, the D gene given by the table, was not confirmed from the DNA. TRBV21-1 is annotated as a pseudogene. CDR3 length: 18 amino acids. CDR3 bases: TGTGCCAGCAGCACCTCGGACAGGGTACGCTCTGGGGCCAACGTCCTGACTTTC. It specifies CASSTSDRVRSGANVLTF.

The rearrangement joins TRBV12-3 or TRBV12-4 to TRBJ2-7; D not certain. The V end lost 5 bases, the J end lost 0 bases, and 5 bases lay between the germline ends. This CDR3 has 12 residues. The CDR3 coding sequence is TGTGCCAGCAGTCCCCGCTCCTACGAGCAGTACTTC. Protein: CASSPRSYEQYF.

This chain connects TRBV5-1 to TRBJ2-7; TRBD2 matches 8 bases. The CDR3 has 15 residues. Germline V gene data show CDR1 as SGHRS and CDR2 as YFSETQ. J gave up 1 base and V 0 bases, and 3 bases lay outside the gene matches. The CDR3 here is CASSLGTSLSYEQYF. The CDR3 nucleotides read TGCGCCAGCAGCTTGGGGACTAGCCTTTCCTACGAGCAGTACTTC.

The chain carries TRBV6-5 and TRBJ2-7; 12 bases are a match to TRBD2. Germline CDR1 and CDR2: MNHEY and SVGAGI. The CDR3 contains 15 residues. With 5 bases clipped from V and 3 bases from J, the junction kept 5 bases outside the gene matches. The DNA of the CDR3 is TGTGCCAGCAGTAGACTAGCGGGAGCCGGCTACGAGCAGTACTTC. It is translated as CASSRLAGAGYEQYF.

The CDR3 DNA reads as TGTGCCAGCAGCCCCCGACAAGGGGGTCCCACAGATACGCAGTATTTT. Amino acids: CASSPRQGGPTDTQYF. The chain is built from TRBV14 and TRBJ2-3; TRBD1 is a possible D gene (6 bases). Deletions cut 4 bases from V and 2 bases from J, with 16 bases between. Germline-derived CDR1 and CDR2 are SGHDN and FVKESK. The CDR3 length is 16 residues.

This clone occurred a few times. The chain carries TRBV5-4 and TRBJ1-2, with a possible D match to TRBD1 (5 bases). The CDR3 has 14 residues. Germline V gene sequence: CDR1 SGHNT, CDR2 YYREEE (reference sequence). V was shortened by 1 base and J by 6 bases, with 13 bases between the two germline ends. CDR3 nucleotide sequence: TGTGCCAGCAGCTTGCTCAAAACAGGCAATGGCTACACCTTC. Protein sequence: CASSLLKTGNGYTF.

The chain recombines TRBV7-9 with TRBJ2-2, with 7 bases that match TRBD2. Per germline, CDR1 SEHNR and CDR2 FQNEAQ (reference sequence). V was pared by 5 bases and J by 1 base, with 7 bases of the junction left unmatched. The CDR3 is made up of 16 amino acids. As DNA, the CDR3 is TGTGCCAGCAGCATGCGGGAGACGAGGAACACCGGGGAGCTGTTTTTT. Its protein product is CASSMRETRNTGELFF. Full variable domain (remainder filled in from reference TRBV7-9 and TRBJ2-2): DTGVSQNPRHKITKRGQNVTFRCDPISEHNRLYWYRQTLGQGPEFLTYFQNEAQLEKSRLLSDRFSAERPKGSFSTLEIQRTEQGDSAMYLCASSMRETRNTGELFFGEGSRLTVL.

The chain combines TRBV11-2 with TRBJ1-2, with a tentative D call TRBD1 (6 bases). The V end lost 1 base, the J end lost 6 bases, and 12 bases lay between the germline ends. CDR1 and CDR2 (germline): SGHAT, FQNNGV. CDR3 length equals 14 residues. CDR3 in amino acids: CASSLGARGDGYTF. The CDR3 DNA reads TGTGCCAGCAGCTTAGGCGCCAGGGGTGATGGCTACACCTTC.

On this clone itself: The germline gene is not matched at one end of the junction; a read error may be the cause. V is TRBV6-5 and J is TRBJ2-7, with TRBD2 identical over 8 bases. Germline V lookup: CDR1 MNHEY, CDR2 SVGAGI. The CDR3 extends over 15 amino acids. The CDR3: CASSRRSGGSYKQYF. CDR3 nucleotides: TGTGCCAGCAGTCGGAGGAGCGGGGGCTCCTACAAGCAGTACTTC.

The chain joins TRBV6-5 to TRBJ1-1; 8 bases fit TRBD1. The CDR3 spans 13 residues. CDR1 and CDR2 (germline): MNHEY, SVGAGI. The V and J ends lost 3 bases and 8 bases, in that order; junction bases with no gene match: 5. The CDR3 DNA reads TGTGCCAGCAGTTATCCCGGGACAGGCGAAGCTTTCTTT. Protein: CASSYPGTGEAFF.

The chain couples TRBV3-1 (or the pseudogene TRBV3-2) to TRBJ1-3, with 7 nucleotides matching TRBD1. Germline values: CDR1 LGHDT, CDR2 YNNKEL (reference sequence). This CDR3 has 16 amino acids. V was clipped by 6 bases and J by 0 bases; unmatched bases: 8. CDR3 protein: CASSYRGQSSGNTIYF. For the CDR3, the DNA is TGTGCCAGCAGTTACAGGGGTCAGAGCTCTGGAAACACCATATATTTT.

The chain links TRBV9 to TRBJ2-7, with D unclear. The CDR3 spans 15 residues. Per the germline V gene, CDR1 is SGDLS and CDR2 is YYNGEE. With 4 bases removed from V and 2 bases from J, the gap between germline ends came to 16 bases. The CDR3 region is CASSPTPGNTYEQYF. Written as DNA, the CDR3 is TGTGCCAGCAGCCCGACCCCGGGTAATACCTACGAGCAGTACTTC.

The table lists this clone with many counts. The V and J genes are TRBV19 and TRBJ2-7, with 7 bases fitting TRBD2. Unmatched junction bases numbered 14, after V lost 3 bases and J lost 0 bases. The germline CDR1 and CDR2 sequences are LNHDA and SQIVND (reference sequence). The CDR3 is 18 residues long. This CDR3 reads CASSIRWGSGWSSYEQYF. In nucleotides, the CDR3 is TGTGCCAGTAGTATCCGGTGGGGTAGCGGGTGGAGCTCCTACGAGCAGTACTTC.